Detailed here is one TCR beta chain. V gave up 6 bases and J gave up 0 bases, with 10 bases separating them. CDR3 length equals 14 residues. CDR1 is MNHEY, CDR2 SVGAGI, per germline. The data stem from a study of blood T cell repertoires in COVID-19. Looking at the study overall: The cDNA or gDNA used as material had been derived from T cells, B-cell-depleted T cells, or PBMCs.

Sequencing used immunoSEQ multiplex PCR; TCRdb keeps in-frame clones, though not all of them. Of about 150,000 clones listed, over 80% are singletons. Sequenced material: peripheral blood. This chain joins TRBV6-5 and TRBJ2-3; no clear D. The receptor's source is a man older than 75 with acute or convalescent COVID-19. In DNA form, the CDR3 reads TGTGCCAGCAGACTCTCGACTAGCACAGATACGCAGTATTTT. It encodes CASRLSTSTDTQYF.